The next 32 T cell receptor beta chains were all read from a single sample in a study of T cell changes during pregnancy in multiple sclerosis. Clones were read by immunoSEQ multiplex PCR, and TCRdb kept only the in-frame ones, dropping some. The sample has around 59,000 clones; around 90% are singletons. This material consisted of CD4+ T cells from peripheral blood mononuclear cells, taken in the first trimester of pregnancy. The source is a female donor with multiple sclerosis, enrolled in a pregnancy study.

On this clone: Other DNA sequences in this sample translate to the same CDR3. This sequence joins TRBV5-1 and TRBJ2-7; TRBD1 might be the D (5 bases). This CDR3 is built from 14 residues. The V and J ends lost 1 base and 6 bases respectively, with 14 bases between them. CDR1 SGHRS and CDR2 YFSETQ come from the germline V gene. Here the CDR3 DNA reads TGCGCCAGCAGCTTGCAGGGTCCCCTGGGCGAGCAGTACTTC. Translation: CASSLQGPLGEQYF.

The chain carries TRBV5-4 and TRBJ2-1; a weak D match, TRBD1 (6 bases). The CDR3 consists of 15 residues. V lost 1 base and J lost 5, with 13 bases in between. Per the germline V gene, CDR1 is SGHNT and CDR2 is YYREEE (reference sequence). The CDR3 nucleotides are TGTGCCAGCAGCTTGCAGGGGTCGATTAACAATGAGCAGTTCTTC. Amino acid sequence: CASSLQGSINNEQFF.

This chain uses TRBV2 with TRBJ1-2; D gene uncertain. Trimming removed 2 bases at V and 5 bases at J, with 12 bases between. CDR3 size: 14 residues. The germline V gene has CDR1 SNHLY and CDR2 FYNNEI. The CDR3 sequence is CASSEKSAAYGYTF. DNA for the CDR3: TGTGCCAGCAGTGAAAAATCGGCGGCTTATGGCTACACCTTC.

J is TRBJ2-1 and V is TRBV7-3; 8 bases map to TRBD2. The CDR3 runs 15 residues. CDR1 SGHTA and CDR2 FQGTGA come from the germline V gene. The trim removed 3 bases at V and 4 bases at J, leaving 5 bases unmatched. The CDR3 bases are TGTGCCAGCAGCTTGCGAGGCGGGGGGTACAATGAGCAGTTCTTC. Its protein product is CASSLRGGGYNEQFF.

V gene TRBV6-1 combines with J gene TRBJ2-3; 10 bases fit TRBD2. With 4 bases clipped from V and 5 bases from J, the junction kept 6 bases outside the gene matches. This CDR3 is built from 15 residues. Germline CDR1 reads MNHNS; CDR2 reads SASEGT. The CDR3 loop is CASSAAGGQQDTQYF. CDR3 bases: TGTGCCAGCAGTGCAGCGGGGGGGCAACAAGATACGCAGTATTTT.

CDR3 nucleotide sequence: TGTGCCAGCAGCACTACTAGCGGGGGGGCGGGTACGCAGTATTTT. Encoded protein: CASSTTSGGAGTQYF. This chain links TRBV11-2 with TRBJ2-3; 13 bases align to TRBD2. The CDR3 is 15 residues long. CDR1 and CDR2 (germline): SGHAT, FQNNGV. V shed 5 bases and J 8 bases; nucleotides not matched to a gene: 7.

The chain uses TRBV5-4 and TRBJ1-6; no firm D call. Trimming cost V 4 bases and J 10 bases, with 12 bases left between them. This CDR3 region has 13 residues. Germline V gene data show CDR1 as SGHNT and CDR2 as YYREEE (reference sequence). DNA for the CDR3: TGTGCCAGCAGCACCCGGGGAGCCTCACCCCTCCACTTT. Its protein is CASSTRGASPLHF.

The chain combines TRBV5-8 with TRBJ2-2, with a tentative D call TRBD1 (6 bases). CDR3 length equals 16 residues. V shed 1 base and J shed 5 bases, with 15 bases lying between them. The germline gives CDR1 SGHTS, CDR2 YDEGEE. Written as DNA, the CDR3 is TGTGCCAGCAGCTTGTTGGGGGCAGGCGGGACCGGGGAGCTGTTTTTT. Amino acids: CASSLLGAGGTGELFF.

This chain links TRBV4-2 with TRBJ2-3, with TRBD2 matching 10 bases. CDR1 and CDR2 (germline): LGHNA, YNFKEQ. With V trimmed by 0 bases and J by 1 base, 16 bases remained unmatched. The CDR3 contains 21 residues. CDR3 sequence: CASSQEQGVAGGHRGTDTQYF. CDR3 DNA sequence: TGTGCCAGCAGCCAAGAACAAGGGGTAGCGGGGGGCCACAGGGGCACAGATACGCAGTATTTT.

The chain recombines TRBV25-1 with TRBJ1-6, with 8 positions matching TRBD1. Germline V gives CDR1 MGHDK, CDR2 SYGVNS. The CDR3 totals 16 residues. V was clipped by 4 bases and J by 4 bases; unmatched bases: 6. The CDR3 region is CASSGQGIFYNSPLHF. The CDR3 DNA is TGTGCCAGCAGTGGACAGGGGATTTTTTATAATTCACCCCTCCACTTT.

V gene TRBV25-1 combines with J gene TRBJ2-7; D may be TRBD1 (6 bases). CDR1 and CDR2 (germline): MGHDK, SYGVNS. Trimming took 3 bases from V and 3 from J, leaving 12 bases between them. The CDR3 consists of 14 residues. CDR3 loop: CASSEGQQIYEQYF. CDR3 DNA: TGTGCCAGCAGTGAGGGACAACAAATCTACGAGCAGTACTTC.

The genes are TRBV7-9 and TRBJ1-4; 7 positions match TRBD1. V dropped 5 bases and J dropped 4; count of bases not matched to a gene: 7. Germline CDR1 is SEHNR and CDR2 is FQNEAQ (reference sequence). The CDR3 runs 15 residues. In DNA form, the CDR3 reads TGTGCCAGCAGCCTTGCGACAGGGATTAATGAAAAACTGTTTTTT. Translation: CASSLATGINEKLFF. Full variable domain (outside the CDR3, taken from reference TRBV7-9 and TRBJ1-4): DTGVSQNPRHKITKRGQNVTFRCDPISEHNRLYWYRQTLGQGPEFLTYFQNEAQLEKSRLLSDRFSAERPKGSFSTLEIQRTEQGDSAMYLCASSLATGINEKLFFGSGTQLSVL.

This clone was seen a handful of times. The chain is built from TRBV28 and TRBJ1-1; 9 bases line up with TRBD1. The J segment lost 7 bases and the V segment lost 6 bases, leaving 9 bases of the junction unmatched. The CDR3 spans 14 residues. CDR1 MDHEN and CDR2 SYDVKM come from the germline V gene. CDR3 in DNA: TGTGCCAGCAGATCCGGGACAGGGACCCTTGAAGCTTTCTTT. Amino acid sequence: CASRSGTGTLEAFF. The full variable domain, with the rest looked up from reference TRBV28 and TRBJ1-1, is DVKVTQSSRYLVKRTGEKVFLECVQDMDHENMFWYRQDPGLGLRLIYFSYDVKMKEKGDIPEGYSVSREKKERFSLILESASTNQTSMYLCASRSGTGTLEAFFGQGTRLTVV.

This clone is a singleton in its sample. The chain recombines TRBV7-2 with TRBJ2-1, with D tentatively TRBD1 (7 bases). Looked up from germline, CDR1 is SGHTA and CDR2 is FQGNSA. V was trimmed by 3 bases and J by 0 bases, leaving 21 bases between them. This CDR3 contains 19 residues. CDR3 residues: CASSFPKRGRGPSYNEQFF. DNA of the CDR3: TGTGCCAGCAGCTTCCCCAAGAGGGGGCGGGGCCCCTCCTACAATGAGCAGTTCTTC. Full variable domain (rest looked up from reference TRBV7-2 and TRBJ2-1): GAGVSQSPSNKVTEKGKDVELRCDPISGHTALYWYRQSLGQGLEFLIYFQGNSAPDKSGLPSDRFSAERTGGSVSTLTIQRTQQEDSAVYLCASSFPKRGRGPSYNEQFFGPGTRLTVL.

This sequence joins TRBV6-4 and TRBJ2-5; TRBD1 matches 8 bases. The CDR3 extends over 16 amino acids. Germline V gives CDR1 MRHNA, CDR2 SNTAGT. The trim removed 2 bases at V and 6 bases at J, leaving 11 bases unmatched. DNA of the CDR3: TGTGCCAGCAGTGACACCCACTCAGGGGGCGAAAAGACCCAGTACTTC. It specifies CASSDTHSGGEKTQYF.

The chain recombines TRBV7-3 with TRBJ1-2, with 7 bases that match TRBD1. Germline V gene sequence: CDR1 SGHTA, CDR2 FQGTGA. V lost 5 bases to trimming and J lost 4 bases; unmatched junction nucleotides: 4. The CDR3 covers 13 residues. This chain's CDR3 is CASSLTGSYGYTF. DNA of the CDR3: TGTGCCAGCAGCCTGACAGGGAGCTATGGCTACACCTTC. Full variable domain (missing parts from reference TRBV7-3 and TRBJ1-2): GAGVSQTPSNKVTEKGKYVELRCDPISGHTALYWYRQSLGQGPEFLIYFQGTGAADDSGLPNDRFFAVRPEGSVSTLKIQRTERGDSAVYLCASSLTGSYGYTFGSGTRLTVV.

The rearrangement joins TRBV5-1 to TRBJ2-5; 9 nucleotides match TRBD2. CDR1 is SGHRS and CDR2 is YFSETQ in the germline V gene. Unmatched junction bases numbered 7, after V lost 4 bases and J lost 3 bases. CDR3 size: 15 residues. Written as DNA, the CDR3 is TGCGCCAGCAGCCCAATAGCGGGGGACGAAGAGACCCAGTACTTC. It specifies CASSPIAGDEETQYF.

This chain links TRBV6-5 with TRBJ1-2; a weak D match, TRBD1 (5 bases). Germline CDR1 is MNHEY and CDR2 is SVGAGI. The CDR3 sequence is 14 residues long. V lost 6 bases and J 7 bases, leaving 18 bases between the germline ends. The CDR3 DNA reads as TGTGCCAGCAGCCGAACGGGGGGAGAAGCTGGCTACACCTTC. Translated: CASSRTGGEAGYTF.

The CDR3 region is CASSEVGAPGDYTF. The CDR3 DNA sequence: TGTGCCAGCAGTGAAGTTGGGGCACCTGGGGACTACACCTTC. The chain employs TRBV2 and TRBJ1-2; D is possibly TRBD1 (5 bases). CDR3 length: 14 amino acids. V lost 1 base and J lost 10, with 16 bases in between. Germline V gene sequence: CDR1 SNHLY, CDR2 FYNNEI.

V is TRBV19 and J is TRBJ2-7, with TRBD1 matching 8 bases. Germline-derived CDR1 and CDR2 are LNHDA and SQIVND (reference sequence). There are 14 residues in the CDR3. V lost 4 bases to trimming and J lost 3 bases; unmatched junction nucleotides: 5. CDR3 loop: CASSKDRVGYEQYF. In nucleotides, the CDR3 is TGTGCCAGTAGTAAGGACAGGGTCGGCTACGAGCAGTACTTC. Filled out from reference TRBV19 and TRBJ2-7, the complete variable domain reads DGGITQSPKYLFRKEGQNVTLSCEQNLNHDAMYWYRQDPGQGLRLIYYSQIVNDFQKGDIAEGYSVSREKKESFPLTVTSAQKNPTAFYLCASSKDRVGYEQYFGPGTRLTVT.

Only one count was recorded for this clone. The rearrangement joins TRBV10-3 to TRBJ2-3; tentative D call: TRBD2 (6 bases). CDR1 and CDR2 from the germline V gene are ENHRY and SYGVKD. This CDR3 is built from 11 residues. Trimming stripped 3 bases from V and 11 bases from J, with 9 bases between. The CDR3 sequence: CAISEGGKQYF. DNA for the CDR3: TGTGCCATCAGTGAAGGCGGGAAGCAGTATTTT.

In this sample, this clone turned up once. The rearrangement uses TRBV5-5 and TRBJ2-1, with D tentatively TRBD2 (5 bases). V was clipped by 1 base and J by 4 bases, with 12 bases between them. The CDR3 covers 15 residues. Germline CDR1 is SGHKS and CDR2 is YYEKEE (reference sequence). This CDR3 reads CASSLRRHGYNEQFF. The CDR3 coding sequence is TGTGCCAGCAGCTTGCGGAGGCATGGTTACAATGAGCAGTTCTTC.

The chain is built from TRBV6-9 and TRBJ2-5, with 8 bases fitting TRBD1. The V gene end was trimmed by 5 bases and the J gene end by 5 bases; junction bases not matched to a gene: 13. The CDR3 loop spans 16 amino acids. The germline CDR1 and CDR2 sequences are MNHGY and SVAAGI. The CDR3 reads CASSISGGACEETQYF. The CDR3 bases are TGTGCCAGCAGTATCTCAGGGGGCGCGTGCGAGGAGACCCAGTACTTC.

The genes are TRBV12-5 and TRBJ2-5; the D gene is possibly TRBD2 (6 bases). Between the trimmed V and J ends, which lost 6 bases and 1 base, there was a span of 12 bases. Germline V gives CDR1 LGHNT, CDR2 FRNRAP. The CDR3 runs 14 residues. The CDR3 DNA is TGTGCTAGTGGCACCACTAGCAGCCAAGAGACCCAGTACTTC. Its translation: CASGTTSSQETQYF.

This clone was seen a single time. The rearrangement joins TRBV9 to TRBJ1-4, with 10 bases fitting TRBD1. The CDR3 length is 15 residues. Germline V gene sequence: CDR1 SGDLS, CDR2 YYNGEE. V was clipped by 1 base and J by 12 bases; unmatched bases: 9. Here the CDR3 reads CASSVTWTGGGELFF. CDR3 nucleotides: TGTGCCAGCAGCGTAACCTGGACAGGGGGTGGTGAACTGTTTTTT.

This chain connects TRBV11-2 to TRBJ1-3; TRBD1 aligns across 8 bases. This CDR3 spans 17 amino acids. Per the germline V gene, CDR1 is SGHAT and CDR2 is FQNNGV. With V trimmed by 5 bases and J by 0 bases, 9 bases remained unmatched. The DNA for the CDR3 is TGTGCCAGCAGCGCGTGGACAGGGCCCAACTCTGGAAACACCATATATTTT. Residues: CASSAWTGPNSGNTIYF.

The chain links TRBV6-5 to TRBJ1-2, with D hard to call. From germline, CDR1 is MNHEY and CDR2 SVGAGI. The CDR3 runs to 14 residues. V lost 5 bases to trimming and J lost 4 bases, with 14 bases between them. The CDR3: CASSPKAGSYGYTF. CDR3 coding DNA: TGTGCCAGCAGTCCCAAGGCGGGGAGCTATGGCTACACCTTC.

The chain has TRBV18 and TRBJ2-1; a possible D gene is TRBD2 (7 bases). V lost 2 bases and J 5 bases, leaving 16 bases between the germline ends. Germline V gene lookup returns CDR1 KGHSH and CDR2 LQKENI. This CDR3 region has 16 residues. The CDR3 region is CASSPGARGANNEQFF. The CDR3 DNA sequence: TGTGCCAGCTCACCAGGGGCCCGGGGGGCCAACAATGAGCAGTTCTTC.

This chain links TRBV7-2 with TRBJ2-7, with D possibly being TRBD2 (6 bases). The V and J ends lost 5 bases and 12 bases respectively, with 23 bases between them. The CDR3 consists of 14 residues. Germline-derived CDR1 and CDR2 are SGHTA and FQGNSA. The CDR3, as DNA: TGTGCCAGCAGCGGGGATGTAGGGAGGCCCGATTTGTACTTC. It translates to CASSGDVGRPDLYF.

The chain combines TRBV7-9 with TRBJ2-5; a weak D match, TRBD1 (5 bases). Germline V gives CDR1 SEHNR, CDR2 FQNEAQ (reference sequence). The CDR3 is made up of 14 amino acids. The V gene lost 0 bases and the J gene lost 4 bases, with 9 bases spanning the gap. This CDR3 reads CASSLAGPRETQYF. In nucleotides, the CDR3 is TGTGCCAGCAGCTTAGCGGGGCCCCGAGAGACCCAGTACTTC.

The chain combines TRBV20-1 with TRBJ2-7; D is undetermined. CDR3 length equals 11 residues. V was pared by 4 bases and J by 3 bases, with 7 bases between. In germline, CDR1 is DFQATT, CDR2 SNEGSKA (reference sequence). CDR3 sequence (DNA): TGCAGTGCTACGAACGGCTACGAGCAGTACTTC. It specifies CSATNGYEQYF.

The gene calls are TRBV7-3 and TRBJ2-1; the D is unclear. This CDR3 spans 16 amino acids. Germline V CDR1 and CDR2: SGHTA, FQGTGA. Trimming took 1 base from V and 2 from J, leaving 12 bases between them. This CDR3 is CASSLRPRSAYNEQFF. The CDR3 DNA is TGTGCCAGCAGCTTAAGGCCCAGGTCCGCCTACAATGAGCAGTTCTTC. Complete variable domain (other parts from reference TRBV7-3 and TRBJ2-1): GAGVSQTPSNKVTEKGKYVELRCDPISGHTALYWYRQSLGQGPEFLIYFQGTGAADDSGLPNDRFFAVRPEGSVSTLKIQRTERGDSAVYLCASSLRPRSAYNEQFFGPGTRLTVL.